The source of this TCR beta chain is a study of T cell responses to AZD1222 COVID-19 vaccine. Sequenced by immunoSEQ multiplex PCR; TCRdb stores in-frame clones only, minus some. This table has 150,000 to 160,000 clones, 85% to 90% appearing once. The CDR3 extends over 17 amino acids. Germline values: CDR1 LNHDA, CDR2 SQIVND (reference sequence). V was pared by 3 bases and J by 2 bases, with 10 bases of the junction left unmatched. The TCR originated in an adult in good health. The chain joins TRBV19 to TRBJ2-7; 10 bases fit TRBD1. Sequenced here: peripheral blood, sampled on day 0 of MenACWY control vaccination. This CDR3 is CASSIITSGQGTYEQYF. In DNA form, the CDR3 reads TGTGCCAGTAGTATCATTACGTCGGGACAGGGGACCTACGAGCAGTACTTC.